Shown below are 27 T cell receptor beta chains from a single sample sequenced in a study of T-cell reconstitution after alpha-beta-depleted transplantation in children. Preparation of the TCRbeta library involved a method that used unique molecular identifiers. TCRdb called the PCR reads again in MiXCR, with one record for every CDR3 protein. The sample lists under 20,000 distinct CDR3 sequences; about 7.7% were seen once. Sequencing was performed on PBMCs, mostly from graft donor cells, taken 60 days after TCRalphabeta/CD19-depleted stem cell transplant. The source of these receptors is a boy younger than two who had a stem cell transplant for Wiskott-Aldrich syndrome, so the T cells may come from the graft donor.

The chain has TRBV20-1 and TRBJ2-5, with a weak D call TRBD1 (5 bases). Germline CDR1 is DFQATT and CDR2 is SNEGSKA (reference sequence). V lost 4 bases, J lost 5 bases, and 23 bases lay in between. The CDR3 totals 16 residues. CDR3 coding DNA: TGCAGTGCTATGCTCAGGGCCCCAGGCCATTGGGAGACCCAGTACTTC. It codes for CSAMLRAPGHWETQYF.

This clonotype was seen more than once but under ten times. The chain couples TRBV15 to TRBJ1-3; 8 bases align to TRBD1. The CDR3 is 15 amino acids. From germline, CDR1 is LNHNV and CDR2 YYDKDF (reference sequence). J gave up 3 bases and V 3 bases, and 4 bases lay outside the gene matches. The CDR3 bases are TGTGCCACCAGCAGCGTGACAGGGGTTGGAAACACCATATATTTT. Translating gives CATSSVTGVGNTIYF.

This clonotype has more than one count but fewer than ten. CDR3 nucleotide sequence: TGTGCCAGCAGTTGGACAACCGGATGGGCCCAGCATTTT. Translating gives CASSWTTGWAQHF. The chain combines TRBV27 with TRBJ1-5; D might be TRBD1 (5 bases). This CDR3 contains 13 residues. The ends were cut back, 4 bases at V and 11 bases at J, with 15 bases in the middle. Germline-derived CDR1 and CDR2 are MNHEY and SMNVEV (reference sequence).

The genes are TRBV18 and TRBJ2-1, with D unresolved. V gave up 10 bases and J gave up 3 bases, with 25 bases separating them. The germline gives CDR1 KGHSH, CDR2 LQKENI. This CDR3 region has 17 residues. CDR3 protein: CAITPGRVSSNYNEQFF. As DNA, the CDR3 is TGTGCCATCACCCCCGGGCGCGTGAGCTCAAACTACAATGAGCAGTTCTTC.

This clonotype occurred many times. The CDR3 nucleotides are TGTGCCAGCAGTTACAGACGGACGGGAAAGAACACTGAAGCTTTCTTT. Its protein is CASSYRRTGKNTEAFF. V and J are TRBV6-5 and TRBJ1-1, with unresolved D. This CDR3 is 16 amino acids long. In germline, CDR1 is MNHEY, CDR2 SVGAGI. The ends were cut back, 2 bases at V and 1 base at J, with 14 bases in the middle.

CDR3 sequence reads: CASSLGPSPADTQYF. The CDR3 coding sequence is TGTGCCAGCAGCTTAGGGCCTAGCCCGGCAGATACGCAGTATTTT. V usage is TRBV7-9 and J usage is TRBJ2-3, with D perhaps TRBD2 (5 bases). The CDR3 is 15 amino acids. Germline CDR1 reads SEHNR; CDR2 reads FQNEAQ (reference sequence). Trimming pared 1 base from V and 4 bases from J, leaving 12 bases between.

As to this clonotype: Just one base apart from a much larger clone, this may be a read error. The CDR3 DNA follows: TGTACCACCAGCAGAGAGGTCTCCTACAATGAGCAGTTCTTC. Its protein product is CTTSREVSYNEQFF. This chain links TRBV15 with TRBJ2-1; D gene uncertain. Germline V CDR1 and CDR2: LNHNV, YYDKDF (reference sequence). This CDR3 is built from 14 residues.

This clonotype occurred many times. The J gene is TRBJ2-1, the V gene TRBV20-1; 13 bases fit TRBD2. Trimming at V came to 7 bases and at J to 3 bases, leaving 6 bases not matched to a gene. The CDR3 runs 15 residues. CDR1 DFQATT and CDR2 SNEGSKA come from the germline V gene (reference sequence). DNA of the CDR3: TGCAGTGGGACTAGCGGGAGCGACCTCTACAATGAGCAGTTCTTC. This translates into CSGTSGSDLYNEQFF.

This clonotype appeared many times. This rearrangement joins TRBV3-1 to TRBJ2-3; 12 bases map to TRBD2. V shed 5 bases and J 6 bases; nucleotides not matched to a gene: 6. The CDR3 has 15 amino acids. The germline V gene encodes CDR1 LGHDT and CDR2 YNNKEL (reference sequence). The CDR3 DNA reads TGTGCCAGCAGCTTTGGGACTAGCGGGCGTGATACGCAGTATTTT. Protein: CASSFGTSGRDTQYF.

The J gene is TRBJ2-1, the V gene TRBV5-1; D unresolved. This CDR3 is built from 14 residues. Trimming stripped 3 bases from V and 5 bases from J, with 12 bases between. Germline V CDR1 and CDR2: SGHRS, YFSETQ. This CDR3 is CASSSTRLNNEQFF. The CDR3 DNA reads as TGCGCCAGCAGCTCCACCCGTCTAAACAATGAGCAGTTCTTC.

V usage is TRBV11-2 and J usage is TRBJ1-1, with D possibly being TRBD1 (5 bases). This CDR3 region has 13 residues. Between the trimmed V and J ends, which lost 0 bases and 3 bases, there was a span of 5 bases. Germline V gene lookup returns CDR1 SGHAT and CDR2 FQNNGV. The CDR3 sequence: CASSLDRDTEAFF. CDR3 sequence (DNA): TGTGCCAGCAGCTTAGACAGGGACACTGAAGCTTTCTTT.

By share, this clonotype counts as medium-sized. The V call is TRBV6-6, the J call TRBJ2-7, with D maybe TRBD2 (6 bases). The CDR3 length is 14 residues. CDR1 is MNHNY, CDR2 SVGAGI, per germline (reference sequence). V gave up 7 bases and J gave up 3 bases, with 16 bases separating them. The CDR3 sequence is CASTDWDFFYEQYF. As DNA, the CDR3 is TGTGCCAGCACCGACTGGGACTTTTTCTACGAGCAGTACTTC.

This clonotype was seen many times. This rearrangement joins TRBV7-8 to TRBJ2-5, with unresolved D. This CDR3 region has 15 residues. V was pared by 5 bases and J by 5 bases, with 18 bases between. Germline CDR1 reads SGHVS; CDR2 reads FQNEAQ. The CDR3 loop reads CASSPRHPLAETQYF. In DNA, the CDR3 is TGTGCCAGCAGCCCCCGCCACCCGTTAGCCGAGACCCAGTACTTC.

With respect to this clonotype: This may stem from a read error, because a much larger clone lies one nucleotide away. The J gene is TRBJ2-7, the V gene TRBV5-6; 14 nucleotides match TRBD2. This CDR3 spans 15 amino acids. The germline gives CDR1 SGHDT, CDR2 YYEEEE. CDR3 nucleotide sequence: TGTGCCAGCAGCTCGGGACTAGCGGGAGAAAAAGAGCGGTACTTC. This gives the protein CASSSGLAGEKERYF.

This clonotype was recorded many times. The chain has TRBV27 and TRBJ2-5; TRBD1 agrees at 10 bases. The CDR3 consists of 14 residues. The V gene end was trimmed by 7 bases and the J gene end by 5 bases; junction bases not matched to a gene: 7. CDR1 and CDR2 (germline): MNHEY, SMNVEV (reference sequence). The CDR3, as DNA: TGTGCCAGCAAACGACAGGGGGCCGGCGAGACCCAGTACTTC. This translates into CASKRQGAGETQYF.

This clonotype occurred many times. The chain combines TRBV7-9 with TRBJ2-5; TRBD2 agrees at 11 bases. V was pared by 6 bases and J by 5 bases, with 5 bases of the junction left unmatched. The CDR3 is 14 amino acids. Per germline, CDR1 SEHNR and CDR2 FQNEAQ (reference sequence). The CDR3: CASRGLAGGETQYF. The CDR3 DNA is TGTGCCAGCAGGGGTCTAGCGGGAGGTGAGACCCAGTACTTC.

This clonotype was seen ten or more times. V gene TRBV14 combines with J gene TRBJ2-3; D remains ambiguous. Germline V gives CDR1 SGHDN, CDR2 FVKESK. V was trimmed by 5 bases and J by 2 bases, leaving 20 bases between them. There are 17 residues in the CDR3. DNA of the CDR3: TGTGCCAGCAGCAAAGGGATACTACTGTACCACACAGATACGCAGTATTTT. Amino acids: CASSKGILLYHTDTQYF.

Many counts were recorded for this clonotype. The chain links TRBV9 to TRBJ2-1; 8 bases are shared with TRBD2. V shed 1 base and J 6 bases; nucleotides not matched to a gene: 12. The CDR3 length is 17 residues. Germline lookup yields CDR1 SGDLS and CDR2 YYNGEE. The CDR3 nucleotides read TGTGCCAGCAGCGTATGGGCCGCGTCTAGCGGGCGCAATGAGCAGTTCTTC. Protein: CASSVWAASSGRNEQFF.

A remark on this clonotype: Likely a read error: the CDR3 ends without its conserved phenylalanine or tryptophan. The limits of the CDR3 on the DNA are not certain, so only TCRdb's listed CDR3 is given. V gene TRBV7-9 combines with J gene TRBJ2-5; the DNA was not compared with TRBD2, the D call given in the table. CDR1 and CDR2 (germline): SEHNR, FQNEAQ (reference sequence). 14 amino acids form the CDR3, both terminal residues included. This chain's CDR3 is CASSQGDSPLHFGN.

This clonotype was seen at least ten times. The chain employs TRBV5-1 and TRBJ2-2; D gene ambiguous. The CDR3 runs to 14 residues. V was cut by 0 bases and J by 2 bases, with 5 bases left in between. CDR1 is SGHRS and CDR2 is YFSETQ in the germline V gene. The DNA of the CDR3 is TGCGCCAGCAGCTTGGACTATAACACCGGGGAGCTGTTTTTT. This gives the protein CASSLDYNTGELFF.

Here the CDR3 reads CASPLEHGYTF. As DNA, the CDR3 is TGTGCCAGCCCCCTCGAACATGGCTACACCTTC. This chain uses TRBV27 with TRBJ1-2; D call uncertain. Per the germline V gene, CDR1 is MNHEY and CDR2 is SMNVEV (reference sequence). V was cut by 8 bases and J by 6 bases, with 10 bases left in between. This CDR3 is built from 11 residues.

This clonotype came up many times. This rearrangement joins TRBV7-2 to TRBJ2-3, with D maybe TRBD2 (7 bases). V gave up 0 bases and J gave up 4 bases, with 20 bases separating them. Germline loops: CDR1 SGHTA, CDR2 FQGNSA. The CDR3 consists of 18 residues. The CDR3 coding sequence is TGTGCCAGCAGCTTAGCTCCCCGAGGCGGGGGCCTTGCAGATACGCAGTATTTT. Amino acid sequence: CASSLAPRGGGLADTQYF.

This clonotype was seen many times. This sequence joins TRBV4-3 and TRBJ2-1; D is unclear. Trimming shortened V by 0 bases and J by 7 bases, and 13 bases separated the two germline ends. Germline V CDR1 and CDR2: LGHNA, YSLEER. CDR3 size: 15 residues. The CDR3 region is CASSQEALEGNEQFF. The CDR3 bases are TGCGCCAGCAGCCAAGAGGCCCTAGAAGGAAATGAGCAGTTCTTC.

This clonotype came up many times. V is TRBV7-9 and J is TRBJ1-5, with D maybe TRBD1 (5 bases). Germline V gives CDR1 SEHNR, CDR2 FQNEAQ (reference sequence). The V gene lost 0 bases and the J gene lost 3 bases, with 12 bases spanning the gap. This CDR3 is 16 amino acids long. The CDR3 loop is CASSLALGGDNQPQHF. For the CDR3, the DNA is TGTGCCAGCAGCTTAGCCTTGGGGGGGGACAATCAGCCCCAGCATTTT.

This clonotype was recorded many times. The CDR3 region has the DNA TGTGCCAGCAGCAGTCCGGGGCGCTACGAGCAGTACTTC. Translating gives CASSSPGRYEQYF. This chain links TRBV7-8 with TRBJ2-7; D assignment may be TRBD1 or TRBD2 (5 bases each). With 5 bases removed from V and 3 bases from J, the gap between germline ends came to 11 bases. Germline CDR1 and CDR2: SGHVS and FQNEAQ. CDR3 length: 13 residues. The variable domain in full, completed from reference TRBV7-8 and TRBJ2-7, reads GAGVSQSPRYKVAKRGQDVALRCDPISGHVSLFWYQQALGQGPEFLTYFQNEAQLDKSGLPSDRFFAERPEGSVSTLKIQRTQQEDSAVYLCASSSPGRYEQYFGPGTRLTVT.

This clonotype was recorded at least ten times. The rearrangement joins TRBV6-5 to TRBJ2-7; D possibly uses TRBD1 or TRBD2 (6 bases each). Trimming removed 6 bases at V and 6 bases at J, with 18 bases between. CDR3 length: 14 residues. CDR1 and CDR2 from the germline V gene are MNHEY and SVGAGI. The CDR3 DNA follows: TGTGCCAGCAGGCAGGGGACTGCCTGGGGCGAGCAGTACTTC. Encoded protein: CASRQGTAWGEQYF.

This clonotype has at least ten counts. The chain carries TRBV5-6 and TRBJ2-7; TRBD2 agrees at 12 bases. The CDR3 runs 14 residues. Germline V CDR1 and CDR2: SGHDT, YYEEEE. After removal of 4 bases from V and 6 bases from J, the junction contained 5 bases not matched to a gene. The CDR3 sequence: CASSRLAGDPEQYF. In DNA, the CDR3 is TGTGCCAGCAGCCGACTAGCGGGAGATCCCGAGCAGTACTTC. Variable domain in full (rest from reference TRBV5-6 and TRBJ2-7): DAGVTQSPTHLIKTRGQQVTLRCSPKSGHDTVSWYQQALGQGPQFIFQYYEEEERQRGNFPDRFSGHQFPNYSSELNVNALLLGDSALYLCASSRLAGDPEQYFGPGTRLTVT.